The T cell receptor (beta chain) under discussion was sequenced for a study of graft-versus-host responses after intestinal transplantation. As concerns this clone: The target antigen is unknown.

This table comes from immunoSEQ multiplex PCR, and its TCRdb copy is limited to in-frame clones, with some not included. The table shows 75,000 to 95,000 clones, with 90% to 95% occurring only once. Germline V CDR1 and CDR2: KGHSY, FQNENV. The CDR3 is made up of 15 amino acids. The V end lost 0 bases, the J end lost 0 bases, and 8 bases lay between the germline ends. Here the sequenced sample was unstimulated CD8+ T cells sorted from spleen or lymph node cells, taken before intestinal transplant. This sequence joins TRBV16 and TRBJ1-1; weak D call: TRBD1 (6 bases). The sequence derives from a human donor who received an intestinal transplant. The CDR3 loop is CASSQSGGVNTEAFF. CDR3 DNA sequence: TGTGCCAGCAGCCAATCTGGGGGCGTGAACACTGAAGCTTTCTTT. Complete variable domain (other parts from reference TRBV16 and TRBJ1-1): GEEVAQTPKHLVRGEGQKAKLYCAPIKGHSYVFWYQQVLKNEFKFLISFQNENVFDETGMPKERFSAKCLPNSPCSLEIQATKLEDSAVYFCASSQSGGVNTEAFFGQGTRLTVV.